These 30 T cell receptor beta chains came from one sample sequenced in a study of graft-versus-host responses after intestinal transplantation. Their specific antigens are unknown. Using immunoSEQ multiplex PCR, the repertoire was profiled, and TCRdb retains in-frame clones only, with some absent. The sample comprises about 130,000 clones, more than 90% of which are singletons, and over 0.15% rests with the top ten. The sample in question was unstimulated CD4+ T cells sorted from spleen or lymph node cells, obtained before intestinal transplant. The receptors shown here come from a human donor who received an intestinal transplant.

The chain joins TRBV6-6 to TRBJ2-1, with D possibly being TRBD1 or TRBD2 (5 bases each). Trimming shortened V by 5 bases and J by 4 bases, and 12 bases separated the two germline ends. CDR1 MNHNY and CDR2 SVGAGI come from the germline V gene (reference sequence). The CDR3 is 14 residues long. CDR3: CASSTRDPYNEQFF. The CDR3 DNA reads as TGTGCCAGCAGTACCCGGGACCCATACAATGAGCAGTTCTTC.

The chain is built from TRBV9 and TRBJ1-6; no firm D call. Germline CDR1 and CDR2: SGDLS and YYNGEE. V lost 3 bases and J 2 bases, leaving 9 bases between the germline ends. The CDR3 runs to 15 residues. The CDR3 DNA reads as TGTGCCAGCAGCGAGGGTGCGGCCTATAATTCACCCCTCCACTTT. Protein product: CASSEGAAYNSPLHF.

The chain combines TRBV5-1 with TRBJ2-4; D ambiguous. V lost 2 bases and J 3 bases, leaving 9 bases between the germline ends. This CDR3 has 14 amino acids. The V gene's germline CDR1 is SGHRS and CDR2 YFSETQ. The CDR3 spells CASSFGAYKNIQYF. In nucleotides, the CDR3 is TGCGCCAGCAGCTTCGGAGCCTACAAAAACATTCAGTACTTC.

The chain recombines TRBV5-1 with TRBJ2-3; 7 bases agree with TRBD2. V lost 4 bases to trimming and J lost 1 base; unmatched junction nucleotides: 3. This CDR3 contains 14 residues. CDR1 is SGHRS and CDR2 is YFSETQ in the germline V gene. CDR3 sequence reads: CASSIAGGTDTQYF. CDR3 coding DNA: TGCGCCAGCAGCATAGCGGGTGGCACAGATACGCAGTATTTT. The entire variable domain, with the rest obtained from reference TRBV5-1 and TRBJ2-3, is as follows: KAGVTQTPRYLIKTRGQQVTLSCSPISGHRSVSWYQQTPGQGLQFLFEYFSETQRNKGNFPGRFSGRQFSNSRSEMNVSTLELGDSALYLCASSIAGGTDTQYFGPGTRLTVL.

The chain uses TRBV2 and TRBJ1-5; the match to TRBD1 covers 8 bases. The CDR3 runs 15 residues. The V segment lost 5 bases and the J segment 7 bases; nucleotides outside the gene matches: 10. Germline CDR1 SNHLY, CDR2 FYNNEI. This CDR3 is CASSWGNSGGQPQHF. CDR3 nucleotide sequence: TGTGCCAGCAGTTGGGGGAACTCAGGGGGCCAGCCCCAGCATTTT. The whole variable domain, remainder taken from reference TRBV2 and TRBJ1-5, is EPEVTQTPSHQVTQMGQEVILRCVPISNHLYFYWYRQILGQKVEFLVSFYNNEISEKSEIFDDQFSVERPDGSNFTLKIRSTKLEDSAMYFCASSWGNSGGQPQHFGDGTRLSIL.

This chain links TRBV5-1 with TRBJ1-2; no reliable D call. The CDR3 is 14 amino acids. The V and J ends lost 4 bases and 6 bases respectively, with 16 bases between them. Germline loops: CDR1 SGHRS, CDR2 YFSETQ. The chain's CDR3 is CASSLEARPHGYTF. CDR3 in DNA: TGCGCCAGCAGCCTGGAGGCGCGTCCCCATGGCTACACCTTC.

The gene calls are TRBV11-3 and TRBJ1-1; D is unclear. Germline CDR1 reads SGHNT; CDR2 reads YENEEA. The CDR3 loop spans 13 amino acids. With 2 bases removed from V and 4 bases from J, the gap between germline ends came to 8 bases. The CDR3 DNA reads as TGTGCCAGCAGCTTATTTGTCGGCACTGAAGCTTTCTTT. Translated: CASSLFVGTEAFF. Together with reference TRBV11-3 and TRBJ1-1, the CDR3 gives the full variable domain: EAGVVQSPRYKIIEKKQPVAFWCNPISGHNTLYWYLQNLGQGPELLIRYENEEAVDDSQLPKDRFSAERLKGVDSTLKIQPAELGDSAVYLCASSLFVGTEAFFGQGTRLTVV.

This chain connects TRBV7-2 to TRBJ1-1; no reliable D call. Germline V gene sequence: CDR1 SGHTA, CDR2 FQGNSA. V lost 5 bases and J lost 0, with 7 bases in between. This CDR3 comprises 13 residues. The chain's CDR3 is CASSQEMNTEAFF. In nucleotides, the CDR3 is TGTGCCAGCAGCCAAGAAATGAACACTGAAGCTTTCTTT.

The chain employs TRBV21-1 and TRBJ1-2; the table gives TRBD1 as D, unverified against the DNA. TRBV21-1 is deemed a pseudogene. This CDR3 spans 15 amino acids. CDR3 amino acids: CASSKVSRQGGGYTF. As DNA, the CDR3 is TGTGCCAGCAGCAAAGTATCGAGACAGGGTGGTGGCTACACCTTC.

CDR3 region: CASSPSWIQETQYF. The CDR3 DNA is TGTGCCAGCAGCCCCTCCTGGATCCAAGAGACCCAGTACTTC. The V gene is TRBV7-8, the J gene TRBJ2-5; D unclear. CDR1 SGHVS and CDR2 FQNEAQ come from the germline V gene. V was shortened by 5 bases and J by 1 base, with 11 bases between the two germline ends. The CDR3 loop spans 14 amino acids.

The chain carries TRBV15 and TRBJ1-5, with D maybe TRBD1 (5 bases). Trimming pared 3 bases from V and 7 bases from J, leaving 10 bases between. CDR3 size: 13 residues. Looked up from germline, CDR1 is LNHNV and CDR2 is YYDKDF (reference sequence). This CDR3 is CATSSGGRQPQHF. The CDR3 DNA sequence: TGTGCCACCAGCAGTGGGGGTAGACAGCCCCAGCATTTT.

The gene calls are TRBV5-1 and TRBJ2-7; D not certain. The CDR3 is 15 residues long. Trimming removed 0 bases from V and 5 bases from J, with 15 bases in between. CDR1 is SGHRS, CDR2 YFSETQ, per germline. The CDR3 DNA reads as TGCGCCAGCAGCTTGGGCGACCCTTACAGCCACGAGCAGTACTTC. Protein sequence: CASSLGDPYSHEQYF.

In its sample, this clone was seen a few times. This sequence joins TRBV6-5 and TRBJ2-2; possibly TRBD2 for D (5 bases). Germline assignment: CDR1 MNHEY and CDR2 SVGAGI. This CDR3 spans 14 amino acids. Trimming removed 5 bases at V and 5 bases at J, with 12 bases between. Written as DNA, the CDR3 is TGTGCCAGCAGTGAGGGCCCGGGGACCGGGGAGCTGTTTTTT. It yields the protein CASSEGPGTGELFF.

CDR3 residues: CASSSWGFGTGNEKLFF. As DNA, the CDR3 is TGCGCCAGCAGCTCCTGGGGGTTCGGGACGGGGAATGAAAAACTGTTTTTT. This chain joins TRBV5-1 and TRBJ1-4; the D gene is possibly TRBD1 (5 bases). The V and J ends lost 3 bases and 5 bases respectively, with 20 bases between them. Germline lookup yields CDR1 SGHRS and CDR2 YFSETQ. CDR3 length: 17 residues.

The rearrangement uses TRBV7-9 and TRBJ1-1; D is possibly TRBD1 (5 bases). Germline lookup yields CDR1 SEHNR and CDR2 FQNEAQ (reference sequence). The CDR3 loop spans 14 amino acids. The V end lost 2 bases, the J end lost 2 bases, and 9 bases lay between the germline ends. The CDR3 coding sequence is TGTGCCAGCAGCTTACGGGGGGTTAACACTGAAGCTTTCTTT. It yields the protein CASSLRGVNTEAFF. The complete variable domain, with remaining parts taken from reference TRBV7-9 and TRBJ1-1, reads DTGVSQNPRHKITKRGQNVTFRCDPISEHNRLYWYRQTLGQGPEFLTYFQNEAQLEKSRLLSDRFSAERPKGSFSTLEIQRTEQGDSAMYLCASSLRGVNTEAFFGQGTRLTVV.

J is TRBJ2-2 and V is TRBV19, with D unclear. Trimming cost V 6 bases and J 0 bases, with 14 bases left between them. CDR3 size: 16 residues. Germline values: CDR1 LNHDA, CDR2 SQIVND (reference sequence). The DNA of the CDR3 is TGTGCCAGTAGGGTGGTTGGTTCCGCGAACACCGGGGAGCTGTTTTTT. This encodes CASRVVGSANTGELFF. Using reference TRBV19 and TRBJ2-2 for the parts outside the CDR3, the full variable domain is DGGITQSPKYLFRKEGQNVTLSCEQNLNHDAMYWYRQDPGQGLRLIYYSQIVNDFQKGDIAEGYSVSREKKESFPLTVTSAQKNPTAFYLCASRVVGSANTGELFFGEGSRLTVL.

The chain uses TRBV19 and TRBJ1-2; perhaps TRBD1 as D (6 bases). The CDR3 extends over 13 amino acids. Trimming cost V 4 bases and J 4 bases, with 10 bases left between them. CDR1 is LNHDA and CDR2 is SQIVND in the germline V gene (reference sequence). For the CDR3, the DNA is TGTGCCAGTAGTAGACAGGTTCTCTATGGCTACACCTTC. Residues: CASSRQVLYGYTF.

This chain connects TRBV27 to TRBJ1-2; D not certain. Germline V gives CDR1 MNHEY, CDR2 SMNVEV (reference sequence). CDR3 size: 13 residues. V lost 3 bases, J lost 8 bases, and 13 bases lay in between. The CDR3 DNA is TGTGCCAGCAGTTTTTTGGGCTTTAGGGGCTACACCTTC. Translation: CASSFLGFRGYTF.

This clone was seen a few times. The chain has TRBV7-9 and TRBJ2-7; 10 bases are shared with TRBD1. The CDR3 covers 14 residues. Trimming took 6 bases from V and 2 from J; bases not matched to a gene: 4. CDR1 is SEHNR, CDR2 FQNEAQ, per germline (reference sequence). CDR3 residues: CASRTGTGAYEQYF. Written as DNA, the CDR3 is TGTGCCAGCAGGACAGGGACAGGGGCCTACGAGCAGTACTTC.

V and J are TRBV7-2 and TRBJ1-3, with D unresolved. Trimming shortened V by 1 base and J by 9 bases, and 13 bases separated the two germline ends. This CDR3 contains 14 residues. Looked up from germline, CDR1 is SGHTA and CDR2 is FQGNSA. The CDR3 reads CASSLVETRSTIYF. In DNA, the CDR3 is TGTGCCAGCAGCTTAGTGGAAACCCGAAGCACCATATATTTT.

This chain connects TRBV27 to TRBJ1-5; D may be TRBD1 (5 bases). CDR1 MNHEY and CDR2 SMNVEV come from the germline V gene (reference sequence). The CDR3 spans 17 residues. V was pared by 4 bases and J by 4 bases, with 20 bases between. CDR3 in amino acids: CASSSTPSTDLNQPQHF. The CDR3 DNA follows: TGTGCCAGCAGTTCGACACCGTCGACAGACTTGAATCAGCCCCAGCATTTT.

The chain joins TRBV18 to TRBJ1-1; D is undetermined. Trimming shortened V by 6 bases and J by 1 base, and 12 bases separated the two germline ends. CDR3 length equals 14 residues. CDR1 and CDR2 from the germline V gene are KGHSH and LQKENI. The CDR3 bases are TGTGCCAGCTCCCCGTCTGAAGGGAACACTGAAGCTTTCTTT. Its protein product is CASSPSEGNTEAFF. Full variable domain (missing parts from reference TRBV18 and TRBJ1-1): NAGVMQNPRHLVRRRGQEARLRCSPMKGHSHVYWYRQLPEEGLKFMVYLQKENIIDESGMPKERFSAEFPKEGPSILRIQQVVRGDSAAYFCASSPSEGNTEAFFGQGTRLTVV.

This clone appeared a few times. The rearrangement joins TRBV7-2 to TRBJ1-5, with D maybe TRBD1 (6 bases). The germline gives CDR1 SGHTA, CDR2 FQGNSA. The length of the CDR3 is 14 residues. V was clipped by 5 bases and J by 6 bases, with 14 bases between them. The CDR3 DNA follows: TGTGCCAGCAGCGAGACCGGGACACGTCAGCCCCAGCATTTT. This encodes CASSETGTRQPQHF.

This sequence joins TRBV25-1 and TRBJ2-3, with a weak D call TRBD1 (5 bases). Trimming removed 6 bases from V and 2 bases from J, with 15 bases in between. The germline V gene encodes CDR1 MGHDK and CDR2 SYGVNS. This CDR3 is built from 15 residues. DNA of the CDR3: TGTGCCAGCAGCGCCGGTGACAGCTACACAGATACGCAGTATTTT. Amino acids: CASSAGDSYTDTQYF.

The gene calls are TRBV7-2 and TRBJ2-3; no clear D gene. The CDR3 runs to 15 residues. V lost 0 bases and J lost 6, with 13 bases in between. In germline, CDR1 is SGHTA, CDR2 FQGNSA. The CDR3 DNA is TGTGCCAGCAGCTTAGCGCACGCCAAGGCCGATACGCAGTATTTT. Protein sequence: CASSLAHAKADTQYF.

The chain combines TRBV5-1 with TRBJ1-2; possible D gene TRBD1, 6 bases. Germline CDR1 reads SGHRS; CDR2 reads YFSETQ. With 4 bases removed from V and 8 bases from J, the gap between germline ends came to 15 bases. The CDR3 totals 13 residues. CDR3 protein: CASSPGHLSGYTF. The CDR3 coding sequence is TGCGCCAGCAGCCCGGGACACTTAAGCGGCTACACCTTC.

This chain uses TRBV6-5 with TRBJ1-2, with a weak D call TRBD1 (6 bases). The CDR3 is 13 residues long. Germline loops: CDR1 MNHEY, CDR2 SVGAGI. V lost 5 bases and J 4 bases, leaving 11 bases between the germline ends. Here the CDR3 DNA reads TGTGCCAGCAGTGAGGACAGCCTCTATGGCTACACCTTC. Translating gives CASSEDSLYGYTF.

J is TRBJ1-5 and V is TRBV15; unclear D gene. This CDR3 contains 13 residues. Germline CDR1 reads LNHNV; CDR2 reads YYDKDF (reference sequence). V was shortened by 0 bases and J by 7 bases, with 7 bases between the two germline ends. This CDR3 is CATSRDPGQPQHF. CDR3 nucleotides: TGTGCCACCAGCAGAGATCCTGGGCAGCCCCAGCATTTT.

The chain uses TRBV27 and TRBJ2-1; perhaps TRBD2 as D (6 bases). V gave up 7 bases and J gave up 6 bases, with 16 bases separating them. This CDR3 comprises 14 residues. The germline gives CDR1 MNHEY, CDR2 SMNVEV (reference sequence). CDR3 residues: CASTRRWRGNEQFF. CDR3 coding DNA: TGTGCCAGCACACGGAGGTGGAGGGGCAATGAGCAGTTCTTC.

CDR3 in amino acids: CASSTINNSPLHF. The CDR3 DNA follows: TGTGCCAGCTCAACTATAAACAATTCACCCCTCCACTTT. The gene calls are TRBV18 and TRBJ1-6; D is unclear. V was pared by 5 bases and J by 7 bases, with 9 bases between. CDR3 length equals 13 residues. Germline V CDR1 and CDR2: KGHSH, LQKENI.